The 5 T cell receptor beta chains reported below all come from one sample, sequenced in a study of long-term antiretroviral therapy in people with HIV. Investigators performed immunoSEQ version v3.0 at survey level. Generated by immunoSEQ multiplex PCR, the TCRdb table keeps only in-frame clones and is missing some. The table lists around 19,000 clones, approximately 86% of them singletons. Material: unsorted PBMCs, obtained 2.4 years after starting antiretroviral therapy. The receptors here all came from a middle-aged man with HIV.

This clone was counted a few times. The CDR3 nucleotides read TGTGCCACCAGACGGGGACCCAACACCGGGGAGCTGTTTTTT. Encoded protein: CATRRGPNTGELFF. The chain links TRBV28 to TRBJ2-2; the D call may be TRBD1 or TRBD2 (5 bases each). The CDR3 spans 14 residues. Trimming stripped 10 bases from V and 2 bases from J, with 14 bases between. Germline assignment: CDR1 MDHEN and CDR2 SYDVKM.

This rearrangement joins TRBV19 to TRBJ2-2; D unresolved. The germline CDR1 and CDR2 sequences are LNHDA and SQIVND (reference sequence). Trimming left V 4 bases short and J 7 bases short, with 13 bases between. The CDR3 contains 14 residues. CDR3 sequence reads: CASSTLLSSGELFF. CDR3 in DNA: TGTGCCAGTAGTACCCTGTTGTCCAGCGGGGAGCTGTTTTTT.

V is TRBV13 and J is TRBJ1-3, with D unresolved. The CDR3 totals 16 residues. Trimming cost V 4 bases and J 0 bases, with 13 bases left between them. CDR1 is PRHDT and CDR2 is FYEKMQ in the germline V gene (reference sequence). The CDR3 nucleotides are TGTGCCAGCAGCTGGAACCCCTCAACCTCTGGAAACACCATATATTTT. Translated, it gives CASSWNPSTSGNTIYF. Combining the CDR3 with reference TRBV13 and TRBJ1-3 gives the whole variable domain AAGVIQSPRHLIKEKRETATLKCYPIPRHDTVYWYQQGPGQDPQFLISFYEKMQSDKGSIPDRFSAQQFSDYHSELNMSSLELGDSALYFCASSWNPSTSGNTIYFGEGSWLTVV.

The gene calls are TRBV10-3 and TRBJ2-3; TRBD2 matches 8 bases. The V segment lost 3 bases and the J segment 2 bases; nucleotides outside the gene matches: 4. This CDR3 spans 15 amino acids. The germline V gene encodes CDR1 ENHRY and CDR2 SYGVKD. This chain's CDR3 is CAISDPSGHTDTQYF. The DNA of the CDR3 is TGTGCCATCAGTGACCCTAGCGGGCACACAGATACGCAGTATTTT.

The rearrangement joins TRBV15 to TRBJ2-1, with D unclear. There are 16 residues in the CDR3. The V end was cut by 3 bases, the J end by 3 bases, with 15 bases between. From germline, CDR1 is LNHNV and CDR2 YYDKDF (reference sequence). The CDR3 DNA sequence: TGTGCCACCAGCAGGGAAACGACAAAGTACTACAATGAGCAGTTCTTC. Amino acid sequence: CATSRETTKYYNEQFF. Based on the CDR3 plus reference TRBV15 and TRBJ2-1, the full variable domain is DAMVIQNPRYQVTQFGKPVTLSCSQTLNHNVMYWYQQKSSQAPKLLFHYYDKDFNNEADTPDNFQSRRPNTSFCFLDIRSPGLGDTAMYLCATSRETTKYYNEQFFGPGTRLTVL.